The present entry profiles one T cell receptor (beta chain) with its context. Its recognized antigen is unknown. Nothing much larger sits one base from this clone, and base qualities are not available. A FACSAria II was used to sort memory CD4+ T cells, defined as single viable CD3+CD4+CD8-CD45RO+ cells. CMV serostatus was determined using a Roche Elecsys assay that detects serum IgG against CMV pp150, pp28, p38 and p52. After thawing, total CD4+ T cells were enriched by positive selection with CD4 magnetic microbeads. The samples came from a separate study whose specific focus was interrogating the CD4+ T cell memory repertoire. Peripheral blood mononuclear cells were isolated and cryopreserved according to standard operating procedures, and serum was kept at -80 degrees C. Staining used CD3-PerCP (BW264/56), CD4-APC (RPA-T4), CD45RO-PE (UCHT1) and CD8-Pacific Orange (3B5) antibodies, with Sytox blue excluding non-viable cells.

This entry comes from a study of memory CD4+ T cells and cytomegalovirus serostatus (dated 2019 in TCRdb). About the full investigation: The cohort comprised 33 healthy Belgian adults, 9 CMV seropositive and roughly 24 CMV seronegative. To replicate a published TCR-based CMV serostatus classifier, the study sequenced CD4+ memory TCRbeta repertoires from a Belgian cohort whose cytomegalovirus serostatus was known.

Based on the germline V gene, the CDR1 and CDR2 sequences are MGHRA and YSYEKL. Measured from the cysteine to the phenylalanine, the CDR3 is 16 residues long. Kept here is only the CDR3 DNA, which spans 48 bases and is read in frame from base 1. Compared with germline, V lacks 0 bases and J lacks 8 bases; bases without a gene match: 9. What the work shows at the level of the full study, not this receptor alone: Results were interpreted as suggesting that the CMV-associated TCR signature is largely present in the CD4+ memory repertoire. Only CD4+CD45RO+ memory cells were sequenced, unlike the original study, which covered naive and memory CD4+ and CD8+ populations. For predicting CMV serostatus, the median bootstrapped AUC was approximately 0.95 using the original framework and around 0.9 using a US-trained random forest. On the Belgian cohort, the classifier based on the original framework reached a median bootstrapped AUC of roughly 0.94, with a 95% CI of 0.76-1.00. Among the 150 to 200 previously reported CMV-associated TCRbeta sequences, 60 to 70 showed up in the CD4+ memory repertoires, with each one found in between one and five individuals.

Genomic DNA was extracted from sorted cells with the Quick-DNA Microprep Kit. Amplification of TCRbeta DNA was done with the immunoSEQ hsTCRbeta kit, following the protocol from the manufacturer. TCRbeta libraries were sequenced on an Illumina MiSeq instrument. As for how the authors treated the data: Removing out-of-frame sequences left 2,204,828 distinct TCRbeta sequences, an average of about 67,000 per individual. Each individual was scored using the number of 170 or so previously reported CMV-associated TCRbeta sequences that the individual carried and the total number of productive distinct TCRbeta sequences. A beta-binomial model was reimplemented in Python, and scikit-learn random forests with default parameters were trained on US cohort data. Classifier performance on the Belgian cohort was summarized as median AUC with percentile confidence intervals over 10,000 bootstrap iterations. In TCRdb, the immuneACCESS table is reduced to in-frame sequences with V and J assigned. These tables do not hold every clone; where another copy was compared, an unresolved V gene accounts for under half, and the others remain unexplained. That table gives V, J and clone size, and the DNA gave D and trimming. The sample profile shows 75,000 to 90,000 clones; approximately 80% of them were found once. Of the sample, around 0.8% falls within the top ten clones.

The rearrangement combines TRBV4-1 with TRBJ2-1; TRBD2 agrees with 8 junctional bases. The sequencing sample was made of memory CD4+ T cells from blood. The clonotype comes from an adult in good health and CMV-seronegative. The sequence in DNA is TGCGCCAGCAGCCAAGAAGAACGGGGGGGCTGGGATGAGCAGTTCTTC. The translation is CASSQEERGGWDEQFF.